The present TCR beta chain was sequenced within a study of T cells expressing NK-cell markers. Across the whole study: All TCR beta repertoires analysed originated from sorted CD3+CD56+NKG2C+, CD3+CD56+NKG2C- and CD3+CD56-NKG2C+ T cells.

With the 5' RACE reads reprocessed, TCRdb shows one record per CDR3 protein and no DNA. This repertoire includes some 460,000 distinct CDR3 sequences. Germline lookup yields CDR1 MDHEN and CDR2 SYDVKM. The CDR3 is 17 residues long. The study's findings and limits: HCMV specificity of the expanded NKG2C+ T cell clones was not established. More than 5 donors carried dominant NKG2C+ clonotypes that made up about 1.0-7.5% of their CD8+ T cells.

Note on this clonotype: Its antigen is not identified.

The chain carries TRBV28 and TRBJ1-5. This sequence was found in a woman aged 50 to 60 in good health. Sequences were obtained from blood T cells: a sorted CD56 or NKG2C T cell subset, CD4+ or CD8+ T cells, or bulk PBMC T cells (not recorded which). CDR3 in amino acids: CASSLVWSSALGQPQHF.